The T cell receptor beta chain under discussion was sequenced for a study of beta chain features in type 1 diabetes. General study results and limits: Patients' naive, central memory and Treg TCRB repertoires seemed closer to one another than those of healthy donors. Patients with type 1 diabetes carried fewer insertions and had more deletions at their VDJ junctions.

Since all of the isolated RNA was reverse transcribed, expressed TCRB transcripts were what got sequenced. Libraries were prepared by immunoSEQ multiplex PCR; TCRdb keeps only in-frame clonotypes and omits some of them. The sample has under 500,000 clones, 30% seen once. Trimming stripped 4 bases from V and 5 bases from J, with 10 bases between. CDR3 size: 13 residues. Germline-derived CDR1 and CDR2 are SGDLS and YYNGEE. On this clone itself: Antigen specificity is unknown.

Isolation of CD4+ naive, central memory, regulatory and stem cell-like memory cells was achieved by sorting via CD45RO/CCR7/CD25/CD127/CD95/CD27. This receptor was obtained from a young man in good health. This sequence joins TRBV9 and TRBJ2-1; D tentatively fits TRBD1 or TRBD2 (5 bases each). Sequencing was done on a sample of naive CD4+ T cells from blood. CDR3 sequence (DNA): TGTGCCAGCAGCCTCGGGACCAACAATGAGCAGTTCTTC. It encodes CASSLGTNNEQFF.